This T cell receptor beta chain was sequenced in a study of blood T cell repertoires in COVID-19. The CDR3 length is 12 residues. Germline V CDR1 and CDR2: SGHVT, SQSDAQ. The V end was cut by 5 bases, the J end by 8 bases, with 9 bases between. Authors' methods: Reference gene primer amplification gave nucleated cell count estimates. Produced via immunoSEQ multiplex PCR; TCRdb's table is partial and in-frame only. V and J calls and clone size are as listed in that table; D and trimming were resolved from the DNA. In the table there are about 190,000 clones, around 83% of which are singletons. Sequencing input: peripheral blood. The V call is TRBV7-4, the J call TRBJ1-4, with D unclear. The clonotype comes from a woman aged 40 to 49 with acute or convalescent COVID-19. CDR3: CASSLEVEKLFF. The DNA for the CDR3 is TGTGCCAGCAGCCTCGAGGTAGAAAAACTGTTTTTT.